The 9 T cell receptor beta chains below come from one sample, sequenced in a study of shared clonotypes between healthy human individuals. TCRdb's table, derived via immunoSEQ multiplex PCR, lists solely in-frame clones and lacks some. The repertoire holds roughly 320,000 clones, with about nine tenths as singletons. Material for sequencing was memory CD8+ T cells sorted from blood. The subset is: CD45RO+ cells pooled with CCR7-negative TemRA cells. Receptors originate from a man between 18 and 35 years old in good health.

V is TRBV4-3 and J is TRBJ2-2; 14 bases map to TRBD2. Trimming cost V 4 bases and J 5 bases; bases outside gene matches: 12. CDR3 length: 19 residues. Germline V gene data show CDR1 as LGHNA and CDR2 as YSLEER. CDR3: CASSPSTSGRARRTGELFF. The CDR3 bases are TGCGCCAGCAGCCCATCGACTAGCGGGAGGGCCAGGAGAACCGGGGAGCTGTTTTTT.

The chain uses TRBV2 and TRBJ1-5; D might be TRBD1 (5 bases). Trimming stripped 7 bases from V and 4 bases from J, with 8 bases between. The CDR3 consists of 12 residues. Looked up from germline, CDR1 is SNHLY and CDR2 is FYNNEI. CDR3 amino acids: CASTQGNQPQHF. The CDR3, as DNA: TGTGCCAGCACTCAGGGAAATCAGCCCCAGCATTTT.

The chain is built from TRBV30 and TRBJ2-1; no firm D call. The CDR3 is 15 residues long. The V end lost 2 bases, the J end lost 2 bases, and 13 bases lay between the germline ends. Germline CDR1 and CDR2: GTSNPN and SVGIG (reference sequence). The chain's CDR3 is CAWSPIRRTYNEQFF. CDR3 DNA: TGTGCCTGGAGTCCTATACGGCGAACCTACAATGAGCAGTTCTTC.

The chain is built from TRBV27 and TRBJ2-2, with 8 positions matching TRBD2. Trimming removed 3 bases from V and 1 base from J; junction bases left unmatched: 13. Germline lookup yields CDR1 MNHEY and CDR2 SMNVEV (reference sequence). This CDR3 has 19 amino acids. The CDR3 nucleotides are TGTGCCAGCAGTTTTTCCGGACTAGCTTATGCAAAGAACACCGGGGAGCTGTTTTTT. Translating it yields CASSFSGLAYAKNTGELFF.

The chain has TRBV20-1 and TRBJ2-3; no definite D call. The germline V and J ends were trimmed by 4 bases and 6 bases, with 5 bases remaining between them. The CDR3 covers 10 residues. Per germline, CDR1 DFQATT and CDR2 SNEGSKA (reference sequence). CDR3 in amino acids: CSATRDTQYF. The CDR3 DNA sequence: TGCAGTGCTACCAGGGATACGCAGTATTTT.

This chain links TRBV7-6 with TRBJ2-2, with 7 positions matching TRBD1. J was trimmed by 2 bases and V by 5 bases; bases with no gene match: 5. The germline CDR1 and CDR2 sequences are SGHVS and FNYEAQ. The CDR3 covers 15 residues. CDR3 loop: CASSDHRGNTGELFF. The CDR3 DNA follows: TGTGCCAGCAGCGACCACAGGGGCAACACCGGGGAGCTGTTTTTT.

About this clone itself: This CDR3 is also generated by other DNA sequences in the sample. V gene TRBV4-3 combines with J gene TRBJ2-3; D may be TRBD2 (5 bases). This CDR3 comprises 15 residues. From germline, CDR1 is LGHNA and CDR2 YSLEER. V was cut by 4 bases and J by 1 base, with 12 bases left in between. CDR3 region: CASSPRSGGTDTQYF. DNA for the CDR3: TGCGCCAGCAGCCCTAGAAGCGGAGGCACAGATACGCAGTATTTT.

In its sample, this clone was seen a few times. The genes are TRBV30 and TRBJ1-2; D is perhaps TRBD1 (5 bases). Germline CDR1 reads GTSNPN; CDR2 reads SVGIG (reference sequence). V was shortened by 2 bases and J by 8 bases, with 15 bases between the two germline ends. The CDR3 length is 13 residues. CDR3 in DNA: TGTGCCTGGAGTCCCTTGGGAGGGGACGGCTACACCTTC. Residues: CAWSPLGGDGYTF.

The rearrangement links TRBV25-1 to TRBJ1-2; D gene ambiguous. The germline CDR1 and CDR2 sequences are MGHDK and SYGVNS. This CDR3 region has 17 residues. The germline V and J ends were trimmed by 2 bases and 0 bases, with 16 bases remaining between them. This chain's CDR3 is CASSEPNSGSANYGYTF. The CDR3 DNA reads TGTGCCAGCAGTGAACCCAATTCGGGCAGTGCTAACTATGGCTACACCTTC.